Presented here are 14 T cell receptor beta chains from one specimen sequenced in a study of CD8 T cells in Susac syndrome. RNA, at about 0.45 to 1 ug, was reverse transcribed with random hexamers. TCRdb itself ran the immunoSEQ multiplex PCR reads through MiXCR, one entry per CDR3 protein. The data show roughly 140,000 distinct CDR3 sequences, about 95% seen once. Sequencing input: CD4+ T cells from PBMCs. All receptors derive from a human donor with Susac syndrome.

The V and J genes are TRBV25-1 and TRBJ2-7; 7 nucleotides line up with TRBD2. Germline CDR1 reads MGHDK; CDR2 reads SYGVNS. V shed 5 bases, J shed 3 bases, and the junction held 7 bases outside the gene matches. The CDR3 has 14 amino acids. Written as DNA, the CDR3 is TGTGCCAGCAGTAAATCGGGGAGGGACTACGAGCAGTACTTC. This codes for CASSKSGRDYEQYF.

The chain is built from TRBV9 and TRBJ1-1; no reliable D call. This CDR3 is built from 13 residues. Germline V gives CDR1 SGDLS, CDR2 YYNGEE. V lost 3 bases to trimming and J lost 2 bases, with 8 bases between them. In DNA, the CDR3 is TGTGCCAGCAGCGACAGCCTTAACACTGAAGCTTTCTTT. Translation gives CASSDSLNTEAFF.

CDR3 DNA sequence: TGTGCCAGCAGTTACCGGGACAGGGTCCACGAGCAGTACTTC. Residues: CASSYRDRVHEQYF. The chain combines TRBV12-3 or TRBV12-4 with TRBJ2-7; 9 bases agree with TRBD1. V shed 4 bases, J shed 5 bases, and the junction held 6 bases outside the gene matches. The CDR3 runs 14 residues.

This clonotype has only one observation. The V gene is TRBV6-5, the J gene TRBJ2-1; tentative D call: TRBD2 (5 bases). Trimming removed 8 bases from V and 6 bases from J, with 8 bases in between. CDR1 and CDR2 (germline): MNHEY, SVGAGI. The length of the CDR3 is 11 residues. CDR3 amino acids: CASEGSNEQFF. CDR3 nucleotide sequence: TGTGCCAGCGAGGGCAGCAATGAGCAGTTCTTC.

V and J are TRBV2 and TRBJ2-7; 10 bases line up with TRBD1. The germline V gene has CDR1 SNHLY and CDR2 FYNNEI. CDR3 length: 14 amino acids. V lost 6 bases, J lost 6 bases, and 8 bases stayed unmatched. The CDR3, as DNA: TGTGCCAGCAGGGGCCGGGACAGGGGCCCCGAGCAGTACTTC. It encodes CASRGRDRGPEQYF.

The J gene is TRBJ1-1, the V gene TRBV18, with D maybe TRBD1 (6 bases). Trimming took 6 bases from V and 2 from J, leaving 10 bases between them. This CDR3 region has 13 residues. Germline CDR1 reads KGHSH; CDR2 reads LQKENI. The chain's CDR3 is CASSTQGNTEAFF. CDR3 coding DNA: TGTGCCAGCTCGACACAGGGAAACACTGAAGCTTTCTTT.

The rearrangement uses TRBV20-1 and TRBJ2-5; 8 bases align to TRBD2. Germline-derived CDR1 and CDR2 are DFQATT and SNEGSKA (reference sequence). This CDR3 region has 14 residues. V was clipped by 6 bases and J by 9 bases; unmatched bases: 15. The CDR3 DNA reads TGCAGTGCCACAAGGGGCGGGGGGACCGCGGCCCAGTACTTC. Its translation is CSATRGGGTAAQYF.

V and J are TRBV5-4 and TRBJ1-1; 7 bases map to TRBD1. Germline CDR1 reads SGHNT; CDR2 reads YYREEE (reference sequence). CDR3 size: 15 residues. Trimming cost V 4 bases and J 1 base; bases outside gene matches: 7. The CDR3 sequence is CASSLRNRGNTEAFF. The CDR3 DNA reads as TGTGCCAGCAGCCTCAGGAACAGGGGGAACACTGAAGCTTTCTTT.

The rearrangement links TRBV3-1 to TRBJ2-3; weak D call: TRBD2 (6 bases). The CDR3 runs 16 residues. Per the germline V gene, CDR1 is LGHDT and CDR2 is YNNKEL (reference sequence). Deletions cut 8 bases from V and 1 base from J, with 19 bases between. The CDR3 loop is CASLGLPEGGTDTQYF. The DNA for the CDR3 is TGTGCCAGCCTTGGACTACCTGAAGGTGGCACAGATACGCAGTATTTT.

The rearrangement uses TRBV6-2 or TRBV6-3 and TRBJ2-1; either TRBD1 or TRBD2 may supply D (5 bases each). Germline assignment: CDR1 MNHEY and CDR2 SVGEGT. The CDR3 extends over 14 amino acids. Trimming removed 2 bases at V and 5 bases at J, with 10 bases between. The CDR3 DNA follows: TGTGCCAGCAGTTACGTCGGGGACCACAATGAGCAGTTCTTC. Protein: CASSYVGDHNEQFF.

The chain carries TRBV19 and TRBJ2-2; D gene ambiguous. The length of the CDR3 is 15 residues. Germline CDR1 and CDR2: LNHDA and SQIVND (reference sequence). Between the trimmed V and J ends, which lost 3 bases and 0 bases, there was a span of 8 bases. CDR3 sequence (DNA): TGTGCCAGTAGTATGGTACTTACGAACACCGGGGAGCTGTTTTTT. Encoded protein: CASSMVLTNTGELFF. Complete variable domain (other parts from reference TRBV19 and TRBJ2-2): DGGITQSPKYLFRKEGQNVTLSCEQNLNHDAMYWYRQDPGQGLRLIYYSQIVNDFQKGDIAEGYSVSREKKESFPLTVTSAQKNPTAFYLCASSMVLTNTGELFFGEGSRLTVL.

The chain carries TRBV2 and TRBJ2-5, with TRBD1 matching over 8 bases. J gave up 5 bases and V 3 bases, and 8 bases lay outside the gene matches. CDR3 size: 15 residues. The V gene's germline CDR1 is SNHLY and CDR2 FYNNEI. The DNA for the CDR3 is TGTGCCAGCAGTGACGGGCGGACAGGGAGGGAGACCCAGTACTTC. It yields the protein CASSDGRTGRETQYF.

The CDR3 sequence is CASSDVPGGETQYF. The CDR3 DNA follows: TGTGCCAGCAGTGACGTCCCGGGAGGCGAGACCCAGTACTTC. The gene calls are TRBV6-4 and TRBJ2-5, with 7 bases that match TRBD2. Germline-derived CDR1 and CDR2 are MRHNA and SNTAGT. CDR3 length: 14 residues. V gave up 2 bases and J gave up 5 bases; unmatched junction bases: 5.

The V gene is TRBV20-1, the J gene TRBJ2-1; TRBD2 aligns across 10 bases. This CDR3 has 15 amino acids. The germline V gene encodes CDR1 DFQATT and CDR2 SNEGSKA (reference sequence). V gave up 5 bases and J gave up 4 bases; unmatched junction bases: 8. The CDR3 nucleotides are TGCAGTGCTCCCCCTGGGGGACTAGCGTACAATGAGCAGTTCTTC. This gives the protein CSAPPGGLAYNEQFF.